A single sample gave rise to the 21 T cell receptor beta chains below, sequenced in a study of T-cell memory formation after mild COVID-19. In TCRdb, the 5' RACE reads were re-called with MiXCR into one record per CDR3 protein. The table shows approximately 390,000 distinct CDR3 sequences, with roughly 15% occurring only once. Sequencing was carried out using PBMCs or a T cell subset sorted from them (not recorded which). The receptors were sampled from a young man who had mild COVID-19 (a few samples of this study predate the infection). Cell type and time point are not known.

Regarding this clonotype: One base away lies a much larger clone, so this may be a sequencing read error. The chain uses TRBV3-1 and TRBJ1-1; D remains ambiguous. V was shortened by 3 bases and J by 2 bases, with 1 base between the two germline ends. Germline V gives CDR1 LGHDT, CDR2 YNNKEL (reference sequence). The CDR3 runs 11 residues. The CDR3, as DNA: TGTGCCAGCAGCCACAACACTGAAGCTTTCTTT. Translation gives CASSHNTEAFF.

This clonotype was detected many times. The rearrangement links TRBV6-2 or TRBV6-3 to TRBJ2-3; 7 nucleotides match TRBD1. Germline values: CDR1 MNHEY, CDR2 SVGEGT. The CDR3 runs to 18 residues. Germline trimming cut 2 bases from V and 2 bases from J; bases unmatched to any gene: 13. The CDR3 is CASSYPAGRGFYTDTQYF. In DNA form, the CDR3 reads TGTGCCAGCAGTTACCCCGCGGGCAGGGGGTTTTACACAGATACGCAGTATTTT.

The chain joins TRBV14 to TRBJ2-2; maybe TRBD1 (5 bases). Germline assignment: CDR1 SGHDN and CDR2 FVKESK. This CDR3 region has 17 residues. Deletions cut 1 base from V and 5 bases from J, with 17 bases between. CDR3 residues: CASSQASGALRTGELFF. CDR3 in DNA: TGTGCCAGCAGCCAAGCATCTGGGGCGCTTCGGACCGGGGAGCTGTTTTTT. Together with reference TRBV14 and TRBJ2-2, the CDR3 gives the full variable domain: EAGVTQFPSHSVIEKGQTVTLRCDPISGHDNLYWYRRVMGKEIKFLLHFVKESKQDESGMPNNRFLAERTGGTYSTLKVQPAELEDSGVYFCASSQASGALRTGELFFGEGSRLTVL.

The rearrangement links TRBV18 to TRBJ2-1; D gene ambiguous. Germline V CDR1 and CDR2: KGHSH, LQKENI. CDR3 length: 12 residues. The V end was cut by 3 bases, the J end by 8 bases, with 8 bases between. CDR3 in DNA: TGTGCCAGCTCACCCGATCTACATGAGCAGTTCTTC. Translating it yields CASSPDLHEQFF.

The chain has TRBV6-2 or TRBV6-3 and TRBJ2-7; D is uncertain. Trimming pared 10 bases from V and 5 bases from J, leaving 18 bases between. Per the germline V gene, CDR1 is MNHEY and CDR2 is SVGEGT. This CDR3 is built from 13 residues. The CDR3 DNA sequence: TGTGCCACCGGTAGACTCCTTCGGGACGAGCAGTACGTC. It yields the protein CATGRLLRDEQYV.

This clonotype was seen a few times. V and J are TRBV7-9 and TRBJ1-1; D might be TRBD1 (6 bases). Germline values: CDR1 SEHNR, CDR2 FQNEAQ (reference sequence). V dropped 1 base and J dropped 6 bases, with 9 bases sitting between them. This CDR3 region has 13 residues. CDR3 sequence reads: CASSLGQAAEAFF. The CDR3 coding sequence is TGTGCCAGCAGCTTAGGACAGGCGGCTGAAGCTTTCTTT.

This clonotype was seen only a few times. The genes are TRBV14 and TRBJ1-2; D ambiguous. This CDR3 contains 16 residues. Germline-derived CDR1 and CDR2 are SGHDN and FVKESK. The V and J ends lost 0 bases and 1 base respectively, with 12 bases between them. The CDR3 nucleotides are TGTGCCAGCAGCCAAGATCTAGGTGGATTTAACTATGGCTACACCTTC. This gives the protein CASSQDLGGFNYGYTF.

Only a few counts were recorded for this clonotype. The CDR3 coding sequence is TGTGCCAGCAGCTTCCCCGGCCGGTACAATGAGCAGTTCTTC. This sequence encodes CASSFPGRYNEQFF. The genes are TRBV11-3 and TRBJ2-1; D is uncertain. V was trimmed by 3 bases and J by 4 bases, leaving 10 bases between them. Germline V gene data show CDR1 as SGHNT and CDR2 as YENEEA. This CDR3 is built from 14 residues.

This clonotype was counted a few times. The CDR3 protein is CASSLAPTGTGGNQPQHF. CDR3 nucleotides: TGCGCCAGCAGCTTGGCACCTACCGGGACAGGGGGCAATCAGCCCCAGCATTTT. The chain is built from TRBV5-1 and TRBJ1-5, with TRBD1 matching over 10 bases. The CDR3 consists of 18 residues. The junction had 8 bases not matched to a gene; V was cut back by 0 bases and J by 2 bases. CDR1 is SGHRS, CDR2 YFSETQ, per germline.

This rearrangement joins TRBV7-2 to TRBJ2-5, with D possibly being TRBD1 (6 bases). The CDR3 is made up of 14 amino acids. In germline, CDR1 is SGHTA, CDR2 FQGNSA. V lost 5 bases, J lost 0 bases, and 10 bases lay in between. CDR3 coding DNA: TGTGCCAGCAGCCCTACAGGGAACCAAGAGACCCAGTACTTC. As protein: CASSPTGNQETQYF.

The CDR3 sequence: CASSPFMGRGGTEAFF. CDR3 nucleotides: TGTGCCAGCAGTCCATTCATGGGTAGGGGAGGAACTGAAGCTTTCTTT. This chain connects TRBV6-2 or TRBV6-3 to TRBJ1-1; possible D gene TRBD1, 5 bases. CDR3 length: 16 residues. V lost 5 bases to trimming and J lost 5 bases, with 21 bases between them. Germline CDR1 is MNHEY and CDR2 is SVGEGT.

Only a few counts were recorded for this clonotype. This chain connects TRBV20-1 to TRBJ2-6, with D perhaps TRBD1 (5 bases). Germline CDR1 is DFQATT and CDR2 is SNEGSKA (reference sequence). V shed 3 bases and J shed 0 bases, with 15 bases lying between them. This CDR3 comprises 17 residues. The CDR3 coding sequence is TGCAGTGCTAGTCTCGTTTCGCAGGGCTCTGGGGCCAACGTCCTGACTTTC. It is translated as CSASLVSQGSGANVLTF.

The chain employs TRBV5-6 and TRBJ1-2, with unresolved D. Germline V lookup: CDR1 SGHDT, CDR2 YYEEEE. The CDR3 is made up of 11 amino acids. V was pared by 4 bases and J by 4 bases, with 5 bases between. CDR3 loop: CASSIGYGYTF. CDR3 DNA sequence: TGTGCCAGCAGCATCGGCTATGGCTACACCTTC.

CDR3 sequence (DNA): TGTGCCAGCAGTTTGAACAGGTTGGGGGGCTACACCTTC. Its protein product is CASSLNRLGGYTF. This chain connects TRBV27 to TRBJ1-2; D possibly corresponds to TRBD1 (5 bases). Trimming took off 3 bases at V and 8 bases at J, with 13 bases between the two ends. The CDR3 covers 13 residues. The germline gives CDR1 MNHEY, CDR2 SMNVEV (reference sequence).

The rearrangement uses TRBV6-2 or TRBV6-3 and TRBJ2-7, with TRBD1 matching 7 bases. This CDR3 is built from 17 residues. Germline values: CDR1 MNHEY, CDR2 SVGEGT. V shed 2 bases, J shed 0 bases, and the junction held 10 bases outside the gene matches. The CDR3 region is CASSYARTGKSSYEQYF. As DNA, the CDR3 is TGTGCCAGCAGTTACGCCAGGACAGGTAAAAGCTCCTACGAGCAGTACTTC.

The chain uses TRBV30 and TRBJ2-5, with 8 bases identical to TRBD2. The CDR3 spans 11 residues. Per germline, CDR1 GTSNPN and CDR2 SVGIG (reference sequence). This CDR3 is CSSTSGETQYF. The CDR3 nucleotides are TGTTCATCTACTAGCGGAGAGACCCAGTACTTC.

The rearrangement joins TRBV11-2 to TRBJ2-3; 10 nucleotides align to TRBD1. Germline trimming cut 4 bases from V and 7 bases from J; bases unmatched to any gene: 8. In germline, CDR1 is SGHAT, CDR2 FQNNGV. There are 15 residues in the CDR3. The CDR3 DNA is TGTGCCAGCAGCTCCGGACAGGGGGACGGGAATACGCAGTATTTT. As protein: CASSSGQGDGNTQYF.

In its sample, this clonotype was seen a few times. The chain joins TRBV11-2 to TRBJ2-1; 13 bases are shared with TRBD2. The V and J ends lost 7 bases and 0 bases, in that order; junction bases with no gene match: 6. Germline V gene lookup returns CDR1 SGHAT and CDR2 FQNNGV. There are 17 residues in the CDR3. This chain's CDR3 is CASTGTSGTSSYNEQFF. CDR3 nucleotide sequence: TGTGCCAGCACCGGGACTAGCGGGACGAGCTCCTACAATGAGCAGTTCTTC. Full variable domain (rest looked up from reference TRBV11-2 and TRBJ2-1): EAGVAQSPRYKIIEKRQSVAFWCNPISGHATLYWYQQILGQGPKLLIQFQNNGVVDDSQLPKDRFSAERLKGVDSTLKIQPAKLEDSAVYLCASTGTSGTSSYNEQFFGPGTRLTVL.

This clonotype was detected many times. This chain joins TRBV5-1 and TRBJ1-2, with D perhaps TRBD1 (5 bases). The CDR3 covers 16 residues. Germline V CDR1 and CDR2: SGHRS, YFSETQ. V lost 3 bases and J 6 bases, leaving 21 bases between the germline ends. CDR3 region: CASSSREGNSRDGYTF. As DNA, the CDR3 is TGCGCCAGCAGCTCCCGCGAGGGGAATAGTCGAGATGGCTACACCTTC. Using reference TRBV5-1 and TRBJ1-2 for the parts outside the CDR3, the full variable domain is KAGVTQTPRYLIKTRGQQVTLSCSPISGHRSVSWYQQTPGQGLQFLFEYFSETQRNKGNFPGRFSGRQFSNSRSEMNVSTLELGDSALYLCASSSREGNSRDGYTFGSGTRLTVV.

This clonotype has a handful of counts. The chain joins TRBV4-3 to TRBJ2-7; tentatively, D is TRBD2 (6 bases). CDR3 size: 14 residues. Deletions cut 0 bases from V and 4 bases from J, with 10 bases between. Germline lookup yields CDR1 LGHNA and CDR2 YSLEER. The CDR3 nucleotides read TGCGCCAGCAGCCAAGAACGGGGGAGGTACGAGCAGTACTTC. Translation: CASSQERGRYEQYF.

The V call is TRBV6-6, the J call TRBJ1-3; D gene ambiguous. Trimming stripped 4 bases from V and 0 bases from J, with 10 bases between. Germline lookup yields CDR1 MNHNY and CDR2 SVGAGI (reference sequence). The CDR3 extends over 15 amino acids. The chain's CDR3 is CASSSAWVSGNTIYF. DNA for the CDR3: TGTGCCAGCAGTTCGGCTTGGGTCTCTGGAAACACCATATATTTT.